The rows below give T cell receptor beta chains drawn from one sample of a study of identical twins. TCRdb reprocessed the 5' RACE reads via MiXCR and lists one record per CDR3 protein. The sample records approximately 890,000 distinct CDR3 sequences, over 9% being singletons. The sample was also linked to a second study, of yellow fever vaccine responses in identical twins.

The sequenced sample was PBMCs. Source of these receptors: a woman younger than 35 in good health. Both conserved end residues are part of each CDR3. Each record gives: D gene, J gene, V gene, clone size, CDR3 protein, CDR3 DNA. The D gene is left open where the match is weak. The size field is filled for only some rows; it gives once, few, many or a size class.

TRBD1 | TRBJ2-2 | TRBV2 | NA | CASSEDGQVNTGELFF | TGTGCCAGCAGTGAGGATGGACAGGTCAACACCGGGGAGCTGTTTTTT
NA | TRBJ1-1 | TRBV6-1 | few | CASSELSGGNTEAFF | TGTGCCAGCAGTGAATTGTCGGGGGGCAACACTGAAGCTTTCTTT
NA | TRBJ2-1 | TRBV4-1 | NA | CASSHKEGLSGNEQFF | TGCGCCAGCAGCCATAAGGAGGGACTCTCAGGCAATGAGCAGTTCTTC
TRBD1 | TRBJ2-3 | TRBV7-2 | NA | CASSDRGEGTDTQYF | TGTGCCAGCAGCGACAGGGGAGAGGGCACAGATACGCAGTATTTT
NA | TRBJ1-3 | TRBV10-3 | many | CAISGGLGGPRSGNTIYF | TGTGCCATCAGTGGAGGCCTCGGGGGCCCACGCTCTGGAAACACCATATATTTT
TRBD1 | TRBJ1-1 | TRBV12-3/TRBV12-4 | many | CASNRDRENTEAFF | TGTGCCAGCAATCGGGACAGGGAGAACACTGAAGCTTTCTTT
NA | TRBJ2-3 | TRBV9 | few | CASSFLPFTDTQYF | TGTGCCAGCAGTTTTCTCCCCTTCACAGATACGCAGTATTTT
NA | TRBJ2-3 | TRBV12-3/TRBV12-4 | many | CASSLAGGGLDTQYF | TGTGCCAGCAGTTTAGCGGGGGGCGGTTTAGATACGCAGTATTTT
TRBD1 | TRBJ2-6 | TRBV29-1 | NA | CSVEEHRGTQGPMSGANVLTF | TGCAGCGTTGAAGAACACAGGGGCACACAGGGACCCATGTCTGGGGCCAACGTCCTGACTTTC
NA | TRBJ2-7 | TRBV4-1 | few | CASSPGEGATYEQYF | TGCGCCAGCAGCCCCGGGGAGGGGGCAACCTACGAGCAGTACTTC
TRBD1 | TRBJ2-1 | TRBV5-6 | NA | CASEIPGQGAQNEQFF | TGTGCCAGCGAAATCCCGGGACAGGGGGCGCAAAATGAGCAGTTCTTC
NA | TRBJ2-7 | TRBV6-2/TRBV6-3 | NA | CASSYRGAHEQYF | TGTGCCAGCAGTTACCGTGGGGCCCACGAGCAGTACTTC
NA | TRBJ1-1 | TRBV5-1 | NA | CASGPTQVSTEAFF | TGCGCCAGCGGACCCACGCAGGTTAGCACTGAAGCTTTCTTT
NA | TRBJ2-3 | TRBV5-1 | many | CASSLARETDTQYF | TGCGCCAGCAGCTTGGCTAGGGAAACAGATACGCAGTATTTT
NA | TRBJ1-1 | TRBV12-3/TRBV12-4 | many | CASSPGLGAFF | TGTGCCAGCAGTCCAGGGTTAGGAGCTTTCTTT
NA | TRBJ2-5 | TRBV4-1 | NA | CASSPLIGGPQETQYF | TGCGCCAGCAGCCCCCTGATTGGGGGGCCCCAAGAGACCCAGTACTTC
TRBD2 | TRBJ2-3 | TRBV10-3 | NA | CAISVGLEATDTQYF | TGTGCCATCAGTGTCGGACTAGAAGCCACAGATACGCAGTATTTT
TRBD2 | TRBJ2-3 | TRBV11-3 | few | CASSPARGVAGGVDTQYF | TGTGCCAGCAGCCCCGCCCGGGGGGTAGCGGGAGGCGTAGATACGCAGTATTTT
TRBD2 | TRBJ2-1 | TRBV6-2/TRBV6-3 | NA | CASSSGLVGYNEQFF | TGTGCCAGCAGTTCGGGACTAGTCGGTTACAATGAGCAGTTCTTC
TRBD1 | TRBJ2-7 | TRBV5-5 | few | CASSAIQGYEQYF | TGTGCCAGCAGCGCTATACAGGGGTACGAGCAGTACTTC
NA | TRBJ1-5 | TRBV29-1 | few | CSVVDSTYNQPQHF | TGCAGCGTTGTCGACAGCACCTACAATCAGCCCCAGCATTTT
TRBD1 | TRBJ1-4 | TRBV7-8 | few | CASSLEERTGPEKLFF | TGTGCCAGCAGCTTAGAGGAGAGGACAGGGCCTGAAAAACTGTTTTTT
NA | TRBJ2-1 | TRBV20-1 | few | CSARRQGYNEQFF | TGCAGTGCTAGGCGGCAGGGTTACAATGAGCAGTTCTTC
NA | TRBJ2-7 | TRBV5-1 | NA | CARSLAWGDEQYF | TGCGCCAGGAGCTTGGCCTGGGGCGACGAGCAGTACTTC
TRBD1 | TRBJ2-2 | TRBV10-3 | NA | CAIGDRGNTGELFF | TGTGCCATCGGAGACAGGGGAAACACCGGGGAGCTGTTTTTT
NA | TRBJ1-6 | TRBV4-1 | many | CASSQDLQGNSPLHF | TGCGCCAGCAGCCAAGATCTCCAGGGTAATTCACCCCTCCACTTT
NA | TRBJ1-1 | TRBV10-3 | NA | CAISDSRPGPAFF | TGTGCCATCAGTGACTCCCGACCCGGCCCAGCTTTCTTT
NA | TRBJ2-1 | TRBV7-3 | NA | CASSSNRDSYNEQFF | TGTGCCAGCAGTTCCAATCGCGACTCCTACAATGAGCAGTTCTTC
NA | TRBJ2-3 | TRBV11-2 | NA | CASSLFQGVYNNMPTTDTQYF | TGTGCCAGCAGCTTGTTCCAAGGCGTATACAACAATATGCCCACCACAGATACGCAGTATTTT
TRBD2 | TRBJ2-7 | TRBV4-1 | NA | CASSRHPPGLATPYEQYF | TGCGCCAGCAGCCGCCACCCACCGGGACTAGCGACCCCGTACGAGCAGTACTTC
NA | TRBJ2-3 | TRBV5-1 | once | CASSLTNGVADTQYF | TGCGCCAGCAGCCTGACTAATGGAGTGGCAGATACGCAGTATTTT
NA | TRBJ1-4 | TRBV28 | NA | CASSFARDETNEKLFF | TGTGCCAGCAGTTTCGCTCGAGACGAAACTAATGAAAAACTGTTTTTT
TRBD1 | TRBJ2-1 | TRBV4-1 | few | CASSSSGGNEQFF | TGCGCCAGCAGCTCTTCAGGGGGTAATGAGCAGTTCTTC
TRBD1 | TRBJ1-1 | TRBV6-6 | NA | CASSYDRGLAFF | TGTGCCAGCAGTTACGATAGGGGGCTTGCTTTCTTT
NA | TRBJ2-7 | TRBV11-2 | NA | CASSLAAQGAYEQYF | TGTGCCAGCAGCTTAGCCGCGCAGGGAGCCTACGAGCAGTACTTC
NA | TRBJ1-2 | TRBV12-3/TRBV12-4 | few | CASRLAGENYGYTF | TGTGCCAGCAGGTTGGCCGGGGAGAACTATGGCTACACCTTC
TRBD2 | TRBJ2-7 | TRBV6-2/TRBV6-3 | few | CASSFGTSGRVYEQYF | TGTGCCAGCAGTTTCGGGACTAGCGGGAGGGTCTACGAGCAGTACTTC
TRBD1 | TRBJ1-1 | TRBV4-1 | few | CASSTLQGGEAFF | TGCGCCAGCAGCACCTTACAGGGGGGAGAAGCTTTCTTT
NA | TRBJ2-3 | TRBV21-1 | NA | CASSPERGRIAGGTDTQYF | TGTGCCAGCAGCCCTGAGCGGGGGAGGATAGCGGGAGGCACAGATACGCAGTATTTT
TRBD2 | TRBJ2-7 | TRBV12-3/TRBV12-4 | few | CASSVGGSPTEQYF | TGTGCCAGCAGTGTTGGCGGGAGTCCCACGGAGCAGTACTTC
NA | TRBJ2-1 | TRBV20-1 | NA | CSIIQNNEQFF | TGCAGTATAATACAGAACAATGAGCAGTTCTTC
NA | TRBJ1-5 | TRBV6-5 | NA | CASSYSHQSNQPQHF | TGTGCCAGCAGTTACTCGCACCAGAGCAATCAGCCCCAGCATTTT
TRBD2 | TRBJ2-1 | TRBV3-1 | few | CASTPVAGDTNEQFF | TGTGCCAGCACCCCGGTAGCGGGAGATACGAATGAGCAGTTCTTC
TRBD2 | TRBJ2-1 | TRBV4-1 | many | CASSVGTSTTYNEQFF | TGCGCCAGCAGTGTCGGGACTAGCACCACCTACAATGAGCAGTTCTTC
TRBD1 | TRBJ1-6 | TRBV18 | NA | CASSPPGQKF | TGTGCCAGCTCACCACCGGGACAGAAGTTT
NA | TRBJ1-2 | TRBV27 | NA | CASSRTPLANYGYTF | TGTGCCAGCAGCCGTACTCCTCTAGCTAACTATGGCTACACCTTC
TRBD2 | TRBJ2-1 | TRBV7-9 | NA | CASSSRVQLAEIF | TGTGCCAGCAGCTCTAGGGTGCAACTAGCGGAGATATTC
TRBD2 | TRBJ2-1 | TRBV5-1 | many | CASSLVGGGPYNEQFF | TGCGCCAGCAGCTTGGTTGGGGGAGGGCCTTACAATGAGCAGTTCTTC
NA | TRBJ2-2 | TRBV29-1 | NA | CSVGTGKNTGELFF | TGCAGCGTTGGAACGGGTAAAAACACCGGGGAGCTGTTTTTT
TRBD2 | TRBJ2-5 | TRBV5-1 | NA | CASSRGLAGVAETQYF | TGCGCCAGCAGCAGGGGACTAGCGGGAGTCGCCGAGACCCAGTACTTC
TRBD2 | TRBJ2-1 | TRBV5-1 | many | CASSKGLANYNEQFF | TGCGCCAGCAGCAAGGGACTAGCGAACTACAATGAGCAGTTCTTC
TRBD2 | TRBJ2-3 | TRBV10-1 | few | CASSSSGSGPDTQYF | TGCGCCAGCAGTTCTAGCGGGAGTGGCCCAGATACGCAGTATTTT
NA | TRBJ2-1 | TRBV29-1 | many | CSVASYVFQGSNNEQFF | TGCAGCGTTGCTAGCTATGTTTTTCAAGGTTCCAACAATGAGCAGTTCTTC
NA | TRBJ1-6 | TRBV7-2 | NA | CASSFSGTDNSPLHF | TGTGCCAGCAGCTTCTCCGGGACCGACAATTCACCCCTCCACTTT
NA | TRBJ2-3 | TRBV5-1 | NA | CASSRGPAADTQYF | TGCGCCAGCAGCAGAGGGCCAGCGGCAGATACGCAGTATTTT
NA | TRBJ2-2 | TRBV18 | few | CASSPLHPATGELFF | TGTGCCAGCTCACCACTTCATCCGGCCACCGGGGAGCTGTTTTTT
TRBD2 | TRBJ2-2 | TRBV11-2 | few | CASSPGLARGANTGELFF | TGTGCCAGCAGCCCTGGTTTGGCGCGGGGGGCCAACACCGGGGAGCTGTTTTTT